What follows are 18 T cell receptor beta chains derived from one specimen sequenced in a study of blood T cell repertoires in COVID-19. Sequencing used immunoSEQ multiplex PCR; TCRdb keeps in-frame clones, though not all of them. The table records a few hundred thousand clones, about 85% of them present only once. Sequencing was done on a sample of peripheral blood. These receptors were obtained from a young woman with acute or convalescent COVID-19.

The rearrangement links TRBV9 to TRBJ2-5, with 13 bases lining up with TRBD2. Unmatched junction bases numbered 3, after V lost 3 bases and J lost 4 bases. The CDR3 is made up of 15 amino acids. Germline values: CDR1 SGDLS, CDR2 YYNGEE. The CDR3 region has the DNA TGTGCCAGCAGCGGGGGACTAGCGGGATCAGAGACCCAGTACTTC. Its protein is CASSGGLAGSETQYF. The full variable domain, its missing parts supplied by reference TRBV9 and TRBJ2-5, is DSGVTQTPKHLITATGQRVTLRCSPRSGDLSVYWYQQSLDQGLQFLIQYYNGEERAKGNILERFSAQQFPDLHSELNLSSLELGDSALYFCASSGGLAGSETQYFGPGTRLLVL.

The V and J genes are TRBV28 and TRBJ1-2; D possibly corresponds to TRBD1 (6 bases). Deletions cut 2 bases from V and 9 bases from J, with 19 bases between. CDR1 is MDHEN and CDR2 is SYDVKM in the germline V gene. This CDR3 has 15 amino acids. CDR3 bases: TGTGCCAGCAGTTTAGGGTCAGGGGAGTGGGAGAGCTACACCTTC. Translation gives CASSLGSGEWESYTF.

The J gene is TRBJ1-2, the V gene TRBV18; 9 bases line up with TRBD1. The CDR3 spans 16 residues. CDR1 is KGHSH and CDR2 is LQKENI in the germline V gene. Trimming cost V 3 bases and J 6 bases; bases outside gene matches: 11. CDR3 residues: CASSPIAGQGADGYTF. CDR3 nucleotides: TGTGCCAGCTCACCGATCGCGGGACAGGGTGCCGATGGCTACACCTTC.

This clone was seen only a few times. The V and J genes are TRBV7-9 and TRBJ2-1, with 14 nucleotides matching TRBD2. This CDR3 is 15 amino acids long. Germline values: CDR1 SEHNR, CDR2 FQNEAQ (reference sequence). V was pared by 5 bases and J by 6 bases, with 3 bases of the junction left unmatched. The CDR3 nucleotides read TGTGCCAGCAGCCGACTAGCGGGAGGGCCCAATGAGCAGTTCTTC. Its protein product is CASSRLAGGPNEQFF.

The gene calls are TRBV19 and TRBJ1-6; no definite D call. Trimming removed 5 bases from V and 6 bases from J, with 5 bases in between. Germline CDR1 reads LNHDA; CDR2 reads SQIVND (reference sequence). The CDR3 loop spans 12 amino acids. For the CDR3, the DNA is TGTGCCAGTAGTTTATTTAATTCACCCCTCCACTTT. It is translated as CASSLFNSPLHF. Variable domain in full (rest from reference TRBV19 and TRBJ1-6): DGGITQSPKYLFRKEGQNVTLSCEQNLNHDAMYWYRQDPGQGLRLIYYSQIVNDFQKGDIAEGYSVSREKKESFPLTVTSAQKNPTAFYLCASSLFNSPLHFGNGTRLTVT.

The CDR3 sequence is CASSLALGQTNTGELFF. DNA of the CDR3: TGTGCCAGCAGCTTAGCCTTAGGACAGACAAACACCGGGGAGCTGTTTTTT. This chain uses TRBV7-9 with TRBJ2-2, with D tentatively TRBD1 (6 bases). The V end lost 0 bases, the J end lost 2 bases, and 13 bases lay between the germline ends. The CDR3 length is 17 residues. The germline gives CDR1 SEHNR, CDR2 FQNEAQ (reference sequence).

The gene calls are TRBV6-2 or TRBV6-3 and TRBJ1-6, with 12 bases that match TRBD1. This CDR3 comprises 15 residues. V was pared by 5 bases and J by 10 bases, with 6 bases of the junction left unmatched. Germline V gene data show CDR1 as MNHEY and CDR2 as SVGEGT. This CDR3 is CASSHLGQGASPLHF. The CDR3 region has the DNA TGTGCCAGCAGTCACCTGGGACAGGGGGCCTCACCCCTCCACTTT.

The chain links TRBV28 to TRBJ2-4; D gene unclear. Germline V CDR1 and CDR2: MDHEN, SYDVKM. CDR3 length equals 12 residues. V was cut by 3 bases and J by 6 bases, with 6 bases left in between. CDR3 sequence (DNA): TGTGCCAGCAGTTTGGGCCTAAACATTCAGTACTTC. Protein product: CASSLGLNIQYF.

V is TRBV2 and J is TRBJ2-3; 10 bases map to TRBD2. CDR1 and CDR2 (germline): SNHLY, FYNNEI. Unmatched junction bases numbered 6, after V lost 4 bases and J lost 5 bases. This CDR3 comprises 15 residues. The CDR3 sequence is CASSVERGGQDTQYF. CDR3 DNA sequence: TGTGCCAGCAGTGTGGAGCGGGGGGGCCAAGATACGCAGTATTTT.

This clone was detected once. The chain carries TRBV29-1 and TRBJ2-1; possible D gene TRBD2, 5 bases. The CDR3 contains 13 residues. The germline gives CDR1 SQVTM, CDR2 ANQGSEA. Deletions cut 1 base from V and 8 bases from J, with 12 bases between. DNA of the CDR3: TGCAGCGTTGAAGGTAGCGTGGCGGATGAGCAGTTCTTC. As protein: CSVEGSVADEQFF.

The chain uses TRBV10-2 and TRBJ2-1; 7 bases map to TRBD2. V was clipped by 0 bases and J by 6 bases; unmatched bases: 8. The germline CDR1 and CDR2 sequences are WSHSY and SAAADI. The CDR3 is 16 amino acids. The CDR3 DNA sequence: TGCGCCAGCAGTGAGTCGGGCGGGAGAGGGCTCAATGAGCAGTTCTTC. Protein product: CASSESGGRGLNEQFF.

The chain carries TRBV10-3 and TRBJ1-1; D may be TRBD1 (5 bases). Trimming took 6 bases from V and 8 from J, leaving 16 bases between them. Germline V lookup: CDR1 ENHRY, CDR2 SYGVKD. The CDR3 has 13 amino acids. This CDR3 is CAIRPPQVSEAFF. CDR3 in DNA: TGTGCCATCAGGCCCCCACAGGTGTCAGAAGCTTTCTTT.

In this sample, this clone turned up many times. The chain couples TRBV7-6 to TRBJ2-2, with TRBD2 matching over 8 bases. Germline CDR1 SGHVS, CDR2 FNYEAQ. Unmatched junction bases numbered 9, after V lost 5 bases and J lost 4 bases. This CDR3 is 16 amino acids long. The CDR3 protein is CASSAFAAGVTGELFF. Written as DNA, the CDR3 is TGTGCCAGCAGCGCCTTCGCAGCGGGGGTCACCGGGGAGCTGTTTTTT.

In its sample, this clone was seen once. The rearrangement joins TRBV6-5 to TRBJ2-7, with a weak D call TRBD1 (6 bases). The CDR3 length is 15 residues. Germline V CDR1 and CDR2: MNHEY, SVGAGI. The V end lost 5 bases, the J end lost 2 bases, and 16 bases lay between the germline ends. The CDR3: CASSLQGRMTYEQYF. The DNA for the CDR3 is TGTGCCAGCAGTCTACAGGGAAGGATGACCTACGAGCAGTACTTC.

The J gene is TRBJ2-2, the V gene TRBV7-2, with D possibly matching TRBD2 (6 bases). Germline loops: CDR1 SGHTA, CDR2 FQGNSA. V was pared by 1 base and J by 2 bases, with 11 bases between. This CDR3 is 16 amino acids long. Here the CDR3 reads CASSLVGGTNTGELFF. The DNA of the CDR3 is TGTGCCAGCAGCTTAGTTGGGGGGACTAACACCGGGGAGCTGTTTTTT.

This chain connects TRBV6-6 to TRBJ2-1; unclear D gene. The CDR3 is made up of 13 amino acids. With 0 bases removed from V and 8 bases from J, the gap between germline ends came to 8 bases. Germline V gene lookup returns CDR1 MNHNY and CDR2 SVGAGI (reference sequence). CDR3 protein: CASSYSNLYEQFF. The CDR3 DNA reads as TGTGCCAGCAGTTACTCGAACTTGTATGAGCAGTTCTTC.

CDR3 nucleotide sequence: TGTGCCAGCAGCTTAGTTCGCCAGAGCGGAAACACTGAAGCTTTCTTT. It specifies CASSLVRQSGNTEAFF. V and J are TRBV7-3 and TRBJ1-1; D gene unclear. The CDR3 spans 16 residues. V was clipped by 2 bases and J by 2 bases, with 15 bases between them. Germline V lookup: CDR1 SGHTA, CDR2 FQGTGA.

The chain recombines TRBV18 with TRBJ1-1; no definite D call. The CDR3 consists of 13 residues. V was pared by 3 bases and J by 3 bases, with 8 bases between. Germline loops: CDR1 KGHSH, CDR2 LQKENI. CDR3 residues: CASSPSRYTEAFF. CDR3 bases: TGTGCCAGCTCACCGAGCCGGTACACTGAAGCTTTCTTT.